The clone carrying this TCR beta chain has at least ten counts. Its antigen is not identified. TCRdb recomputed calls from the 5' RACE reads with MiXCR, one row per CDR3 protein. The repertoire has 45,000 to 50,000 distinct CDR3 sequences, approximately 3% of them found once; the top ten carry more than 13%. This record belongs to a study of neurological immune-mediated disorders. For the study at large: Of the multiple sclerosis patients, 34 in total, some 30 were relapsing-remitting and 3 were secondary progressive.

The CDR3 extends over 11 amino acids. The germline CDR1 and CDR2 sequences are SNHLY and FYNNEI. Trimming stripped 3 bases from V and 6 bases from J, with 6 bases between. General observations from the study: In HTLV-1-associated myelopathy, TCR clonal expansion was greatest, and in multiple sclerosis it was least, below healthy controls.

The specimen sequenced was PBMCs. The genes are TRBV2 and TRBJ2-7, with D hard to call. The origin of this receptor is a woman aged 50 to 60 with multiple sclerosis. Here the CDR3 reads CASSDTGEQYF. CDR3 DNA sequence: TGTGCCAGCAGTGATACGGGCGAGCAGTACTTC.